This entry features one T cell receptor (beta chain) sequence. Its binding antigen is unknown. It has no much larger one-base neighbor in the sample; base qualities were not kept. The data stem from a study of vaccination and CD4 T cells after COVID-19 (dated by TCRdb to the early 2020s). General notes on the study: Every convalescent patient had a positive nasal swab PCR test for SARS-CoV-2, with mild disease in 8 to 10 patients and severe disease in one. In the convalescent cohort there were six males and four females, among whom were two Hispanic individuals, seven Caucasians, two Asians and one multiracial person. Control cultures received a CEFX viral epitope pool as the positive control, an HIV-1 Nef peptide pool as the negative control, or no peptide. Post-COVID blood samples from convalescent patients were collected a median of around 100 days after diagnosis, with a range of roughly 35 to 161 days. Overlapping spike peptide pools from SARS-CoV-2 and from the common cold coronaviruses HCoV-NL63, HCoV-OC43 and HCoV-229E were used as culture stimuli. In around ten COVID-19 convalescent patients and 4 infection-naive healthy vaccine recipients, the spike-specific CD4+ TCR repertoire before mRNA vaccination was compared with the repertoire after mRNA vaccination. Two doses of either the Pfizer-BioNTech BNT162b2 vaccine (n=8) or the Moderna mRNA-1273 vaccine (n=2) were administered to participants. Post-vaccine blood samples were obtained a median of around 74 days after the second vaccine dose, with a range of about 12 to 241 days. Broader findings and caveats from the paper: In convalescent patients, a median around 84% of post-vaccine SARS-CoV-2-reactive clones were detected only after vaccination, and vaccine-specific priming was suggested by this finding. The median number of SARS-CoV-2-reactive clonotypes rose from under 25 after infection to roughly 38 after vaccination, but the change was not significant. Relatively few convalescent patients were included in the study, and early timepoints after natural infection were not analyzed. Of the vaccine-specific clones found in convalescent patients, nearly all (304 of 307) were mono-reactive for SARS-CoV-2 spike instead of being cross-reactive with common cold coronaviruses.

From the germline V gene, CDR1 is MGHRA and CDR2 is YSYEKL. Reading from cysteine to phenylalanine, the CDR3 counts 15 amino acids. Of the read, only the CDR3 DNA is kept; its 45 bases are in frame from base 1. V loses 0 bases, J loses 7 bases, and the germline ends lie 13 bases apart. The receptor library was made with PCR. TCR sequencing of DNA from cultured CD4+ T cells used the Oncomine TCR Beta short-read assay at the Johns Hopkins FTIC core. The QIAamp micro DNA kit was used to extract genomic DNA from the cultured CD4+ T cells. Oncomine TCR Beta libraries from cultured CD4+ T cells were pooled using unique dual indexes and sequenced on an Illumina iSeq 100. The study's own analysis went as follows. Non-productive sequences were removed, and CDR3s that did not start with C, did not end with F or W, or were shorter than 7 amino acids were discarded. Antigen-specific clonotypes were identified using the MANAFEST web application through comparison of peptide-stimulated wells with reference and other culture wells. Positive clones required FDR below 0.05, an odds ratio above 5, and productive frequency above 0.1% in at least two of three replicate wells. Cross-reactive clonotypes were defined as significantly expanded in both SARS-CoV-2 spike wells and at least one common cold coronavirus spike condition. Similarity between CDR3 sequences was evaluated in R version 3.6.1 using Levenshtein distances (stringdist) and unrooted phylogenetic trees (ape). The raw public reads went through TCRdb reprocessing: fastp at Q25, MiXCR clone calling, in-frame beta chains kept. Rows with a matching CDR3 protein are joined into one entry that keeps the most common DNA and genes. These V and J calls are TCRdb output, not the study's own analysis. The sample table records over 11,000 distinct CDR3 sequences; around 21% of these occur just once. The ten biggest clones cover roughly 15% of the sample.

In light of the paper, this sample's treatment or condition label describes: roughly ten-day PBMC culture with coronavirus spike peptide pools or control peptides (ViraFEST assay). To expand antigen-specific T cells with peptide pools and then pick out the expanded clonotypes through TCR sequencing, the study relied on the ViraFEST assay. The positive SARS-CoV-2 PCR tests of the convalescent patients were dated from March to December 2020, before the Alpha, Beta and Delta variants emerged in the United States. PBMCs were cultured at roughly 1.8 million per well in IMDM supplemented with approximately 5.3% human AB serum and about 10 IU/ml IL-2, with about 9 ug/ml peptide pools added. On days 3 and 7, half of the culture medium was replaced with fresh IL-2-containing medium. After approximately eleven days of culture, CD4+ T cells were isolated by negative selection with the EasySep CD4+ T cell isolation kit. PBMCs were separated from whole blood using Ficoll-Paque Plus gradient centrifugation and then either used fresh or cryopreserved at -140C. Each culture condition was generally run in triplicate wells.

The chain is assembled from TRBV4-1 and TRBJ1-5, and TRBD1 may be the D gene, going by 6 matching bases. This receptor was taken from a human donor with COVID-19. The sample was cultured CD4+ T cells from blood. The DNA reads TGCGCCAGCAGCCAAGATACAGGGTTGTACCAGCCCCAGCATTTT. This yields the protein CASSQDTGLYQPQHF.